The 23 T cell receptor beta chains below were found in one sample sequenced in a study of blood T cell repertoires in COVID-19. Sequenced by immunoSEQ multiplex PCR; TCRdb stores in-frame clones only, minus some. The profile shows 110,000 to 150,000 clones, roughly 90% of them singletons. Material: peripheral blood. The receptors were gathered from a man between 70 and 80 years old with acute or convalescent COVID-19.

The V and J genes are TRBV6-5 and TRBJ1-2; D is possibly TRBD1 (6 bases). Germline loops: CDR1 MNHEY, CDR2 SVGAGI. This CDR3 region has 14 residues. V was pared by 5 bases and J by 1 base, with 11 bases between. In DNA, the CDR3 is TGTGCCAGCAGTATGGACAGCGTTAACTATGGCTACACCTTC. Its protein is CASSMDSVNYGYTF.

V and J are TRBV18 and TRBJ1-6; possible D gene TRBD1, 6 bases. The V end lost 1 base, the J end lost 5 bases, and 9 bases lay between the germline ends. CDR1 and CDR2 (germline): KGHSH, LQKENI. The CDR3 spans 15 residues. This chain's CDR3 is CASSPQGQNNSPLHF. The DNA for the CDR3 is TGTGCCAGCTCACCACAGGGACAAAATAATTCACCCCTCCACTTT.

The chain links TRBV7-2 to TRBJ1-1; D gene ambiguous. V was cut by 3 bases and J by 5 bases, with 13 bases left in between. CDR1 SGHTA and CDR2 FQGNSA come from the germline V gene. This CDR3 has 14 residues. As DNA, the CDR3 is TGTGCCAGCAGCTTTTGGGCGGGAGGGACTGAAGCTTTCTTT. Its translation: CASSFWAGGTEAFF.

V usage is TRBV6-2 or TRBV6-3 and J usage is TRBJ1-2, with 8 bases that match TRBD1. V shed 4 bases, J shed 1 base, and the junction held 2 bases outside the gene matches. Germline CDR1 is MNHEY and CDR2 is SVGEGT. The CDR3 loop spans 14 amino acids. The CDR3 sequence: CASSFGQGNYGYTF. Written as DNA, the CDR3 is TGTGCCAGCAGTTTCGGACAGGGTAACTATGGCTACACCTTC.

This clone was picked up one time. The chain uses TRBV28 and TRBJ2-3; 7 positions match TRBD1. CDR3 length: 16 amino acids. The junction had 8 bases not matched to a gene; V was cut back by 3 bases and J by 2 bases. CDR1 and CDR2 (germline): MDHEN, SYDVKM. The CDR3 here is CASSFLNRGYTDTQYF. DNA of the CDR3: TGTGCCAGCAGTTTTCTGAACAGGGGATACACAGATACGCAGTATTTT.

The CDR3 DNA follows: TGTGCCAGCAGCTTAGAACTAGCGGGAGGTGCTGGGGCCAACGTCCTGACTTTC. Translated, it gives CASSLELAGGAGANVLTF. The gene calls are TRBV7-2 and TRBJ2-6, with 12 positions matching TRBD2. This CDR3 region has 18 residues. V shed 1 base and J 2 bases; nucleotides not matched to a gene: 3. The V gene's germline CDR1 is SGHTA and CDR2 FQGNSA.

The V and J genes are TRBV3-1 (or the pseudogene TRBV3-2) and TRBJ1-2, with TRBD1 as a possible D gene (5 bases). The CDR3 loop spans 14 amino acids. Germline CDR1 reads LGHDT; CDR2 reads YNNKEL (reference sequence). Trimming pared 0 bases from V and 5 bases from J, leaving 10 bases between. The DNA for the CDR3 is TGTGCCAGCAGCCAAGATCGGGGGTCTTATGGCTACACCTTC. It yields the protein CASSQDRGSYGYTF.

A note on this clone: Different DNA sequences within this sample yield the same CDR3. For the CDR3, the DNA is TGTGCCAGCAGTTTACGGGGTAATGAGCAGTTCTTC. It is translated as CASSLRGNEQFF. The rearrangement links TRBV27 to TRBJ2-1, with D possibly being TRBD2 (5 bases). This CDR3 has 12 residues. Trimming took off 2 bases at V and 7 bases at J, with 6 bases between the two ends. The V gene's germline CDR1 is MNHEY and CDR2 SMNVEV (reference sequence).

With respect to this clone: The junction does not match germline at one end; this may be a read error. The CDR3 DNA reads as TGTGCCAGCAGCTTAGACCCTAGCGGGAGTTCGCACTTC. It encodes CASSLDPSGSSHF. The chain carries TRBV7-2 and TRBJ2-7; TRBD2 aligns across 10 bases. The CDR3 extends over 13 amino acids. The germline CDR1 and CDR2 sequences are SGHTA and FQGNSA.

This chain links TRBV30 with TRBJ2-2, with 7 bases that match TRBD1. CDR3 length: 13 amino acids. The V and J ends lost 5 bases and 7 bases, in that order; junction bases with no gene match: 7. Looked up from germline, CDR1 is GTSNPN and CDR2 is SVGIG (reference sequence). The CDR3 loop is CAWGTGDIGELFF. The CDR3 DNA follows: TGTGCCTGGGGCACAGGGGATATCGGGGAGCTGTTTTTT.

The chain combines TRBV2 with TRBJ2-3; unclear D gene. Germline-derived CDR1 and CDR2 are SNHLY and FYNNEI. Trimming cost V 3 bases and J 9 bases, with 13 bases left between them. This CDR3 comprises 13 residues. The CDR3 region has the DNA TGTGCCAGCAGTGATGGCAGGATGGGCACGCAGTATTTT. Translating it yields CASSDGRMGTQYF.

This clone was detected only once. The rearrangement links TRBV6-5 to TRBJ1-4; 10 bases match TRBD1. The CDR3 loop spans 16 amino acids. Germline V gene sequence: CDR1 MNHEY, CDR2 SVGAGI. Trimming removed 0 bases from V and 8 bases from J; junction bases left unmatched: 6. The CDR3 here is CASSYSAGTGDEKLFF. The CDR3, as DNA: TGTGCCAGCAGTTACTCCGCCGGGACAGGGGACGAAAAACTGTTTTTT.

This chain uses TRBV28 with TRBJ2-1; 8 bases are a match to TRBD1. This CDR3 contains 15 residues. The V and J ends lost 5 bases and 5 bases, in that order; junction bases with no gene match: 8. Germline V gives CDR1 MDHEN, CDR2 SYDVKM. The CDR3 is CASSPTGVVNNEQFF. The CDR3 bases are TGTGCCAGCAGTCCGACAGGGGTCGTCAACAATGAGCAGTTCTTC.

The chain couples TRBV6-5 to TRBJ1-5; the D gene is possibly TRBD1 (6 bases). V was trimmed by 7 bases and J by 2 bases, leaving 12 bases between them. Germline V gene sequence: CDR1 MNHEY, CDR2 SVGAGI. CDR3 length: 14 residues. The CDR3 loop reads CASTPEGGNQPQHF. The CDR3 DNA sequence: TGTGCCAGCACACCAGAGGGGGGCAATCAGCCCCAGCATTTT.

This chain uses TRBV19 with TRBJ2-1, with a tentative D call TRBD2 (5 bases). Deletions cut 3 bases from V and 8 bases from J, with 17 bases between. CDR1 is LNHDA, CDR2 SQIVND, per germline (reference sequence). This CDR3 is built from 15 residues. CDR3 residues: CASSILGPVGDEQFF. The CDR3 nucleotides read TGTGCCAGTAGTATTCTCGGTCCAGTGGGAGATGAGCAGTTCTTC.

This clone was observed a handful of times. The rearrangement joins TRBV10-3 to TRBJ2-7, with 9 bases matching TRBD2. The junction had 9 bases not matched to a gene; V was cut back by 6 bases and J by 6 bases. The CDR3 extends over 14 amino acids. Germline V gives CDR1 ENHRY, CDR2 SYGVKD. The DNA of the CDR3 is TGTGCCATCAGGGGCGGCGGGAGGGCCCCCGAGCAGTACTTC. Translated, it gives CAIRGGGRAPEQYF.

J is TRBJ2-1 and V is TRBV19; possible D gene TRBD1, 5 bases. CDR1 is LNHDA and CDR2 is SQIVND in the germline V gene (reference sequence). This CDR3 is 13 amino acids long. Trimming stripped 4 bases from V and 7 bases from J, with 11 bases between. The CDR3 loop is CASSRVKGNEQFF. The CDR3 DNA follows: TGTGCCAGTAGTAGGGTGAAGGGGAATGAGCAGTTCTTC.

The chain links TRBV12-3 or TRBV12-4 to TRBJ2-7; 8 bases are shared with TRBD1. V lost 3 bases to trimming and J lost 6 bases; unmatched junction nucleotides: 4. This CDR3 is 13 amino acids long. The CDR3 loop is CASSFTGQGEQYF. The CDR3 region has the DNA TGTGCCAGCAGTTTCACCGGACAGGGCGAGCAGTACTTC.

The chain joins TRBV2 to TRBJ2-5, with 8 positions matching TRBD1. Germline V gene lookup returns CDR1 SNHLY and CDR2 FYNNEI. V was clipped by 6 bases and J by 4 bases; unmatched bases: 7. The CDR3 contains 14 residues. The CDR3 DNA reads TGTGCCAGCAGAACAGGGGGGTTCAGAGAGACCCAGTACTTC. Translating gives CASRTGGFRETQYF.

J is TRBJ1-2 and V is TRBV24-1; D perhaps matches TRBD1 (6 bases). This CDR3 contains 14 residues. Looked up from germline, CDR1 is KGHDR and CDR2 is SFDVKD. Deletions cut 4 bases from V and 8 bases from J, with 16 bases between. The CDR3 DNA is TGTGCCACCAGTGACTGGGACACGGGTGGGGGCTACACCTTC. Amino acids: CATSDWDTGGGYTF.

The chain links TRBV30 to TRBJ1-2; tentative D call: TRBD1 (5 bases). Deletions cut 1 base from V and 0 bases from J, with 12 bases between. The CDR3 is made up of 15 amino acids. CDR1 is GTSNPN and CDR2 is SVGIG in the germline V gene (reference sequence). CDR3 loop: CAWSGSGPANYGYTF. The CDR3 coding sequence is TGTGCCTGGAGTGGATCAGGGCCAGCTAACTATGGCTACACCTTC.

The chain carries TRBV7-2 and TRBJ2-3; D ambiguous. The CDR3 length is 14 residues. Germline CDR1 is SGHTA and CDR2 is FQGNSA. V lost 3 bases, J lost 4 bases, and 11 bases lay in between. CDR3 nucleotides: TGTGCCAGCAGCTTTCCCAATCGCGCAGATACGCAGTATTTT. It translates to CASSFPNRADTQYF.

Only one count was recorded for this clone. The rearrangement joins TRBV2 to TRBJ1-1, with 9 bases identical to TRBD1. V lost 5 bases to trimming and J lost 4 bases; unmatched junction nucleotides: 5. In germline, CDR1 is SNHLY, CDR2 FYNNEI. The length of the CDR3 is 14 residues. In DNA form, the CDR3 reads TGTGCCAGCAGTATACAGGGGGCTGGCACTGAAGCTTTCTTT. Translating gives CASSIQGAGTEAFF.